The 8 T cell receptor beta chains reported below all come from one sample, sequenced in a study of blood T cell repertoires in COVID-19. The method was immunoSEQ multiplex PCR; TCRdb's version includes in-frame clones alone and lacks a portion of them. The sample holds some 100,000 clones, roughly 90% seen once. The sample consisted of peripheral blood. The receptor set was obtained from a man aged 70 or older who had recovered from COVID-19.

This clone was seen just once. The chain uses TRBV7-2 and TRBJ2-1; no clear D gene. Deletions cut 6 bases from V and 3 bases from J, with 9 bases between. The CDR3 extends over 13 amino acids. CDR1 is SGHTA, CDR2 FQGNSA, per germline. Written as DNA, the CDR3 is TGTGCCAGCAGTCCCAGGATCTACAATGAGCAGTTCTTC. It specifies CASSPRIYNEQFF.

This clone was recorded a few times. V and J are TRBV29-1 and TRBJ1-2; D might be TRBD1 (5 bases). Deletions cut 4 bases from V and 2 bases from J, with 14 bases between. From germline, CDR1 is SQVTM and CDR2 ANQGSEA. The CDR3 totals 14 residues. The CDR3 sequence is CSVVAREGNYGYTF. The DNA of the CDR3 is TGCAGCGTTGTCGCCAGGGAGGGGAACTATGGCTACACCTTC.

The CDR3 nucleotides are TGTGCCAGCAGCCGGGGACAGTTAGAGGAAGCTTTCTTT. This gives the protein CASSRGQLEEAFF. The chain carries TRBV7-3 and TRBJ1-1; 7 bases are a match to TRBD1. Germline V gives CDR1 SGHTA, CDR2 FQGTGA. CDR3 size: 13 residues. V was clipped by 5 bases and J by 8 bases; unmatched bases: 8.

The chain couples TRBV28 to TRBJ2-1, with D perhaps TRBD2 (5 bases). Germline CDR1 is MDHEN and CDR2 is SYDVKM. The CDR3 has 13 residues. Trimming left V 5 bases short and J 4 bases short, with 9 bases between. CDR3: CASSETNYNEQFF. CDR3 coding DNA: TGTGCCAGCAGTGAGACTAATTACAATGAGCAGTTCTTC.

This sequence joins TRBV12-5 and TRBJ2-5; 9 nucleotides align to TRBD2. This CDR3 spans 21 amino acids. J gave up 2 bases and V 0 bases, and 19 bases lay outside the gene matches. Per the germline V gene, CDR1 is LGHNT and CDR2 is FRNRAP. In DNA form, the CDR3 reads TGTGCTAGTGGTTTGGTACTAACCGCGGGGGCTAGCGGGGACTATCAAGAGACCCAGTACTTC. This translates into CASGLVLTAGASGDYQETQYF. Full variable domain (remainder filled in from reference TRBV12-5 and TRBJ2-5): DARVTQTPRHKVTEMGQEVTMRCQPILGHNTVFWYRQTMMQGLELLAYFRNRAPLDDSGMPKDRFSAEMPDATLATLKIQPSEPRDSAVYFCASGLVLTAGASGDYQETQYFGPGTRLLVL.

The rearrangement joins TRBV4-3 to TRBJ2-7; no clear D gene. CDR3 length: 14 residues. The germline V and J ends were trimmed by 0 bases and 5 bases, with 11 bases remaining between them. Germline V CDR1 and CDR2: LGHNA, YSLEER. The CDR3 reads CASSQERFMDEQYF. As DNA, the CDR3 is TGCGCCAGCAGCCAAGAGAGGTTTATGGACGAGCAGTACTTC.

The J gene is TRBJ1-2, the V gene TRBV7-2; TRBD1 agrees at 9 bases. The CDR3 is made up of 14 amino acids. The J segment lost 7 bases and the V segment lost 5 bases, leaving 8 bases of the junction unmatched. Germline CDR1 reads SGHTA; CDR2 reads FQGNSA. The CDR3 here is CASSRTGGQGGYTF. DNA of the CDR3: TGTGCCAGCAGCCGCACCGGGGGACAGGGTGGCTACACCTTC.

This chain connects TRBV5-1 to TRBJ2-3; no firm D call. The CDR3 is 14 residues long. Trimming took off 4 bases at V and 2 bases at J, with 11 bases between the two ends. Germline V gene data show CDR1 as SGHRS and CDR2 as YFSETQ. This chain's CDR3 is CASSPSRPTDTQYF. Written as DNA, the CDR3 is TGCGCCAGCAGCCCGTCCCGTCCCACAGATACGCAGTATTTT.